Listed here are 18 T cell receptor beta chains from one sample, sequenced in a study of CD8+ T cells in alopecia areata. RNA was extracted and reverse transcribed into cDNA as the sequencing template. TCRdb keeps only in-frame clones here, not all; method: immunoSEQ multiplex PCR. This sample has under 200,000 clones; 50% to 65% occur once, and the top ten carry more than 13%. Treatment described: oral pan-JAK inhibitor, 5-10 mg twice daily. The sample in question was CD4+ T cells sorted from blood, obtained at week 24, from a patient treated with tofacitinib. The receptors originated from a human donor with alopecia areata.

This clone was found a few times. The rearrangement uses TRBV6-1 and TRBJ1-2, with D uncertain. Germline V gene lookup returns CDR1 MNHNS and CDR2 SASEGT. V dropped 2 bases and J dropped 11 bases, with 15 bases sitting between them. CDR3 length: 13 residues. CDR3 DNA sequence: TGTGCCAGCAGTGAATTTCCCATTGTGCGATACACCTTC. Amino acid sequence: CASSEFPIVRYTF.

This clone has only a few counts. The chain is built from TRBV5-1 and TRBJ2-5, with 8 bases fitting TRBD2. V gave up 3 bases and J gave up 5 bases; unmatched junction bases: 9. CDR1 SGHRS and CDR2 YFSETQ come from the germline V gene. CDR3 length: 15 amino acids. The CDR3 loop is CASSSPGLGGETQYF. The CDR3, as DNA: TGCGCCAGCAGCTCACCGGGACTAGGTGGGGAGACCCAGTACTTC.

The J gene is TRBJ2-3, the V gene TRBV6-5; 10 nucleotides line up with TRBD2. The V and J ends lost 7 bases and 4 bases, in that order; junction bases with no gene match: 5. The CDR3 spans 14 residues. Germline V lookup: CDR1 MNHEY, CDR2 SVGAGI. DNA of the CDR3: TGTGCCAGCAAGCGGGGGGGCCGCTCAGATACGCAGTATTTT. Its translation is CASKRGGRSDTQYF.

This clone was counted a few times. The chain carries TRBV19 and TRBJ1-1, with D hard to call. The CDR3 is made up of 12 amino acids. CDR1 LNHDA and CDR2 SQIVND come from the germline V gene (reference sequence). The ends were cut back, 5 bases at V and 1 base at J, with 5 bases in the middle. CDR3 DNA: TGTGCCAGTAGTGGAGGGAACACTGAAGCTTTCTTT. Encoded protein: CASSGGNTEAFF.

About this clone itself: Other DNA sequences in the same sample also yield this CDR3. This chain's CDR3 is CSVDRRNTEAFF. CDR3 DNA sequence: TGCAGCGTTGATCGACGGAACACTGAAGCTTTCTTT. The chain has TRBV29-1 and TRBJ1-1; D remains unclear. This CDR3 is 12 amino acids long. From germline, CDR1 is SQVTM and CDR2 ANQGSEA. Between the trimmed V and J ends, which lost 3 bases and 1 base, there was a span of 6 bases. The full variable domain, with the rest looked up from reference TRBV29-1 and TRBJ1-1, is SAVISQKPSRDICQRGTSLTIQCQVDSQVTMMFWYRQQPGQSLTLIATANQGSEATYESGFVIDKFPISRPNLTFSTLTVSNMSPEDSSIYLCSVDRRNTEAFFGQGTRLTVV.

The chain employs TRBV30 and TRBJ1-5; D gene unclear. Germline loops: CDR1 GTSNPN, CDR2 SVGIG (reference sequence). The CDR3 consists of 12 residues. Deletions cut 2 bases from V and 7 bases from J, with 9 bases between. The CDR3: CAWSRARQPQHF. CDR3 DNA: TGTGCCTGGAGTAGGGCTAGACAGCCCCAGCATTTT.

For this clone: The same CDR3 also results from other DNA sequences found in this sample. The chain is built from TRBV30 and TRBJ1-5; D not resolved. This CDR3 spans 14 amino acids. The germline gives CDR1 GTSNPN, CDR2 SVGIG (reference sequence). The germline V and J ends were trimmed by 0 bases and 3 bases, with 9 bases remaining between them. The CDR3 spells CAWSVGGSNQPQHF. In DNA form, the CDR3 reads TGTGCCTGGAGTGTTGGAGGATCCAATCAGCCCCAGCATTTT. Using reference TRBV30 and TRBJ1-5 for the parts outside the CDR3, the full variable domain is SQTIHQWPATLVQPVGSPLSLECTVEGTSNPNLYWYRQAAGRGLQLLFYSVGIGQISSEVPQNLSASRPQDRQFILSSKKLLLSDSGFYLCAWSVGGSNQPQHFGDGTRLSIL.

There are many counts of this clone. CDR3 sequence reads: CASRKLDSNQPQHF. CDR3 coding DNA: TGTGCCAGCAGGAAACTAGATAGCAATCAGCCCCAGCATTTT. The J gene is TRBJ1-5, the V gene TRBV6-1; D gene uncertain. Germline V gene lookup returns CDR1 MNHNS and CDR2 SASEGT. With 6 bases removed from V and 0 bases from J, the gap between germline ends came to 9 bases. The CDR3 runs to 14 residues.

The chain combines TRBV18 with TRBJ2-7; TRBD1 matches 11 bases. The length of the CDR3 is 16 residues. CDR1 KGHSH and CDR2 LQKENI come from the germline V gene. V shed 4 bases and J 4 bases; nucleotides not matched to a gene: 9. The CDR3 here is CASSQALGTGGYEQYF. CDR3 in DNA: TGTGCCAGCTCACAGGCGCTCGGGACAGGGGGATACGAGCAGTACTTC. The variable domain in full, completed from reference TRBV18 and TRBJ2-7, reads NAGVMQNPRHLVRRRGQEARLRCSPMKGHSHVYWYRQLPEEGLKFMVYLQKENIIDESGMPKERFSAEFPKEGPSILRIQQVVRGDSAAYFCASSQALGTGGYEQYFGPGTRLTVT.

The chain carries TRBV27 and TRBJ1-5; no reliable D call. This CDR3 contains 17 residues. V lost 6 bases, J lost 0 bases, and 18 bases lay in between. Per the germline V gene, CDR1 is MNHEY and CDR2 is SMNVEV (reference sequence). CDR3 nucleotide sequence: TGTGCCAGCAGGCCGCACGAGAATATCTATAGCAATCAGCCCCAGCATTTT. This gives the protein CASRPHENIYSNQPQHF.

V usage is TRBV5-6 and J usage is TRBJ2-1, with a tentative D call TRBD1 (5 bases). Trimming left V 7 bases short and J 2 bases short, with 22 bases between. CDR3 length equals 17 residues. From germline, CDR1 is SGHDT and CDR2 YYEEEE. CDR3 residues: CASGQDGVTITYNEQFF. The CDR3 coding sequence is TGTGCCAGCGGACAAGATGGGGTCACGATAACCTACAATGAGCAGTTCTTC.

This clone was observed a few times. The J gene is TRBJ1-2, the V gene TRBV5-1; 8 bases are a match to TRBD1. J lost 2 bases, V lost 3 bases, and 3 bases had no gene match. The CDR3 extends over 14 amino acids. Germline V gives CDR1 SGHRS, CDR2 YFSETQ. The CDR3 nucleotides read TGCGCCAGCAGCTCAGGGGGCGGCAACTATGGCTACACCTTC. It specifies CASSSGGGNYGYTF.

The chain has TRBV6-1 and TRBJ2-7; weak D call: TRBD1 (6 bases). V was pared by 4 bases and J by 4 bases, with 17 bases between. The CDR3 is 15 amino acids. Germline CDR1 is MNHNS and CDR2 is SASEGT. CDR3 residues: CASSVIPGQPYEQYF. In DNA, the CDR3 is TGTGCCAGCAGTGTGATACCGGGACAACCGTACGAGCAGTACTTC.

This chain joins TRBV15 and TRBJ2-1; possible D gene TRBD1, 6 bases. The length of the CDR3 is 16 residues. V was pared by 2 bases and J by 0 bases, with 11 bases between. Germline CDR1 is LNHNV and CDR2 is YYDKDF (reference sequence). The CDR3 nucleotides are TGTGCCACCAGCAGAACAACAGGGTCCTCCTACAATGAGCAGTTCTTC. This translates into CATSRTTGSSYNEQFF.

The J gene is TRBJ1-5, the V gene TRBV29-1; D uncertain. Trimming took 6 bases from V and 2 from J, leaving 11 bases between them. The germline V gene has CDR1 SQVTM and CDR2 ANQGSEA. The CDR3 sequence is 13 residues long. CDR3 bases: TGCAGCGTGCACGCGGGCGGCAATCAGCCCCAGCATTTT. Translation gives CSVHAGGNQPQHF.

The rearrangement links TRBV29-1 to TRBJ1-4; tentatively, D is TRBD1 (5 bases). V was shortened by 3 bases and J by 0 bases, with 8 bases between the two germline ends. The CDR3 has 14 amino acids. Germline CDR1 and CDR2: SQVTM and ANQGSEA. CDR3 coding DNA: TGCAGCGTTGAGTTACAGGCAACTAATGAAAAACTGTTTTTT. This sequence encodes CSVELQATNEKLFF.

The chain combines TRBV29-1 with TRBJ2-2, with TRBD1 as a possible D gene (6 bases). Germline CDR1 and CDR2: SQVTM and ANQGSEA. The ends were cut back, 5 bases at V and 7 bases at J, with 14 bases in the middle. The CDR3 extends over 13 amino acids. The DNA of the CDR3 is TGCAGCGTTCCAGGGCAGGGGATCGGGGAGCTGTTTTTT. It codes for CSVPGQGIGELFF.

The table lists this clone with a few counts. CDR3 residues: CSVEGEGGYEQYF. In DNA form, the CDR3 reads TGCAGCGTTGAAGGGGAAGGGGGCTACGAGCAGTACTTC. V and J are TRBV29-1 and TRBJ2-7, with a weak D call TRBD1 (6 bases). Trimming left V 1 base short and J 3 bases short, with 10 bases between. This CDR3 contains 13 residues. Germline loops: CDR1 SQVTM, CDR2 ANQGSEA.